Sequencing of this T cell receptor (beta chain) was carried out in a study of OX40 agonist ivuxolimab in advanced cancers. The CDR3 is 14 residues long. In germline, CDR1 is SGHAT, CDR2 FQDESV (reference sequence). V lost 5 bases and J lost 0, with 11 bases in between. Broader study findings: Partial responders treated at 0.1-3.0 mg/kg exhibited clonal expansion among the lowest measured.

This clone was counted only a few times. Its target is not known. Sequencing used immunoSEQ multiplex PCR; TCRdb keeps in-frame clones, though not all of them. Here the sample spans about 50,000 clones, roughly 90% being singletons. The source material was CD4+ or CD8+ T cells sorted from blood, sampled in a trial of the OX40 agonist ivuxolimab. This sequence originates from an adult with an advanced solid tumor such as melanoma, head and neck, liver or kidney cancer. The chain carries TRBV11-1 and TRBJ2-7, with a tentative D call TRBD2 (6 bases). The CDR3 DNA is TGTGCCAGCAGCCCCCGGCGGGACTCCTACGAGCAGTACTTC. Its translation is CASSPRRDSYEQYF.